The next 27 T cell receptor beta chains were all read from a single sample in a study of blood T cell repertoires in COVID-19. Clones were read by immunoSEQ multiplex PCR, and TCRdb kept only the in-frame ones, dropping some. The sample carries about 180,000 clones, roughly 77% recorded once. Input material: peripheral blood. These receptors were taken from a woman aged 80 or over with COVID-19, enrolled during active disease.

This clone was recorded a few times. V gene TRBV11-3 combines with J gene TRBJ1-2, with TRBD1 as a possible D gene (6 bases). V lost 4 bases and J lost 8, with 20 bases in between. The germline V gene has CDR1 SGHNT and CDR2 YENEEA. This CDR3 has 15 amino acids. Written as DNA, the CDR3 is TGTGCCAGCAGCTCAAAGGCCAACAGGGACGGAGGCTACACCTTC. This encodes CASSSKANRDGGYTF.

The chain combines TRBV19 with TRBJ1-2; 7 bases match TRBD1. J lost 5 bases, V lost 5 bases, and 2 bases had no gene match. Germline CDR1 reads LNHDA; CDR2 reads SQIVND (reference sequence). The CDR3 totals 12 residues. The CDR3 region is CASSLQGYGYTF. The CDR3 DNA reads TGTGCCAGTAGTTTACAGGGGTATGGCTACACCTTC.

This CDR3 is CASSDPESSGSIPYEQYF. The CDR3 DNA reads as TGTGCCAGCAGTGATCCCGAGTCGAGCGGCAGTATCCCCTACGAGCAGTACTTC. The rearrangement uses TRBV2 and TRBJ2-7; tentative D call: TRBD2 (5 bases). CDR1 SNHLY and CDR2 FYNNEI come from the germline V gene. This CDR3 comprises 18 residues. Deletions cut 3 bases from V and 2 bases from J, with 23 bases between.

A single count supports this clone. The V and J genes are TRBV7-2 and TRBJ1-2; 9 bases agree with TRBD1. In germline, CDR1 is SGHTA, CDR2 FQGNSA. The CDR3 runs 13 residues. The V gene end was trimmed by 8 bases and the J gene end by 3 bases; junction bases not matched to a gene: 4. CDR3: CASRQGGDYGYTF. DNA of the CDR3: TGTGCCAGCCGACAGGGGGGGGACTATGGCTACACCTTC.

The genes are TRBV28 and TRBJ2-7; no clear D gene. The germline CDR1 and CDR2 sequences are MDHEN and SYDVKM. The CDR3 is 12 residues long. Trimming took off 6 bases at V and 1 base at J, with 7 bases between the two ends. Here the CDR3 DNA reads TGTGCCAGCAGGAGCCGGTCCTACGAGCAGTACTTC. Translation gives CASRSRSYEQYF.

The rearrangement links TRBV6-6 to TRBJ1-6; TRBD1 aligns across 11 bases. Germline lookup yields CDR1 MNHNY and CDR2 SVGAGI (reference sequence). There are 16 residues in the CDR3. Trimming removed 0 bases from V and 7 bases from J; junction bases left unmatched: 2. CDR3 nucleotide sequence: TGTGCCAGCAGTTACTCGGGACAGGGGGGAAATTCACCCCTCCACTTT. Protein: CASSYSGQGGNSPLHF.

The table lists this clone with a count of one. One end of the junction varies from germline; a read error may be responsible. This chain connects TRBV5-1 to TRBJ1-5; 8 nucleotides match TRBD1. This CDR3 comprises 15 residues. Germline V gene data show CDR1 as SGHRS and CDR2 as YFSETQ. CDR3 bases: TGCGCCAGCAGCTTGGATGCAGGGGGCAACCAGCCCCAGCATTTT. Protein product: CASSLDAGGNQPQHF.

This clone was recorded once. V and J are TRBV11-3 and TRBJ2-1; 13 nucleotides align to TRBD2. J gave up 4 bases and V 5 bases, and 2 bases lay outside the gene matches. The CDR3 totals 15 residues. CDR1 SGHNT and CDR2 YENEEA come from the germline V gene. The CDR3 sequence is CASSMGLAGYNEQFF. CDR3 bases: TGTGCCAGCAGCATGGGACTAGCGGGGTACAATGAGCAGTTCTTC.

The chain employs TRBV6-1 and TRBJ2-5; 9 nucleotides match TRBD2. The CDR3 has 20 amino acids. The junction had 22 bases not matched to a gene; V was cut back by 4 bases and J by 4 bases. Germline CDR1 reads MNHNS; CDR2 reads SASEGT. The CDR3 is CASSGQRSGGRISSLETQYF. CDR3 sequence (DNA): TGTGCCAGCAGTGGTCAGCGGAGCGGGGGGAGAATCAGTTCCTTAGAGACCCAGTACTTC.

The chain combines TRBV18 with TRBJ1-1, with a tentative D call TRBD1 (6 bases). The V end lost 2 bases, the J end lost 1 base, and 17 bases lay between the germline ends. The CDR3 is 17 amino acids. The V gene's germline CDR1 is KGHSH and CDR2 LQKENI. CDR3 sequence: CASSPEFTGLGNTEAFF. The CDR3, as DNA: TGTGCCAGCTCACCAGAGTTTACAGGGTTAGGGAACACTGAAGCTTTCTTT.

This clone was seen a few times. The chain employs TRBV7-6 and TRBJ2-7; a weak D match, TRBD1 (6 bases). CDR1 is SGHVS, CDR2 FNYEAQ, per germline. This CDR3 comprises 12 residues. Trimming pared 2 bases from V and 6 bases from J, leaving 8 bases between. The CDR3 nucleotides are TGTGCCAGCAGCTTATTGACAGGCGAGCAGTACTTC. Translation gives CASSLLTGEQYF.

In its sample, this clone was seen a few times. This sequence joins TRBV5-1 and TRBJ2-7; D perhaps matches TRBD1 (6 bases). Per the germline V gene, CDR1 is SGHRS and CDR2 is YFSETQ. The V gene lost 4 bases and the J gene lost 3 bases, with 20 bases spanning the gap. CDR3 length equals 16 residues. The CDR3 reads CASSARQASPSYEQYF. CDR3 bases: TGCGCCAGCAGCGCCAGACAGGCATCGCCAAGCTACGAGCAGTACTTC.

V and J are TRBV13 and TRBJ1-6, with D maybe TRBD1 (5 bases). V was clipped by 5 bases and J by 8 bases, with 13 bases between them. Germline CDR1 reads PRHDT; CDR2 reads FYEKMQ (reference sequence). The CDR3 covers 14 residues. This chain's CDR3 is CASSPRLRDSPLHF. In nucleotides, the CDR3 is TGTGCCAGCAGCCCCAGGCTCAGGGATTCACCCCTCCACTTT.

V gene TRBV7-9 combines with J gene TRBJ1-3; TRBD1 aligns across 11 bases. The CDR3 sequence is 17 residues long. V was clipped by 1 base and J by 1 base; unmatched bases: 3. Looked up from germline, CDR1 is SEHNR and CDR2 is FQNEAQ (reference sequence). The CDR3 DNA reads TGTGCCAGCAGCTTAGGGACAGGGGGCCAATCTGGAAACACCATATATTTT. This encodes CASSLGTGGQSGNTIYF.

This clone was found a few times. J is TRBJ2-5 and V is TRBV27, with TRBD1 matching 7 bases. The germline V gene encodes CDR1 MNHEY and CDR2 SMNVEV (reference sequence). The CDR3 contains 15 residues. V was pared by 2 bases and J by 5 bases, with 8 bases of the junction left unmatched. The CDR3 here is CASSLDRVRKETQYF. The CDR3 coding sequence is TGTGCCAGCAGTTTAGACAGGGTCCGCAAGGAGACCCAGTACTTC.

The gene calls are TRBV9 and TRBJ1-2, with 8 positions matching TRBD1. The CDR3 spans 12 residues. Per germline, CDR1 SGDLS and CDR2 YYNGEE. Germline trimming cut 4 bases from V and 5 bases from J; bases unmatched to any gene: 1. The CDR3 spells CASSTGGYGYTF. The DNA of the CDR3 is TGTGCCAGCAGCACAGGGGGTTATGGCTACACCTTC.

The chain joins TRBV10-3 to TRBJ2-3, with 12 positions matching TRBD1. This CDR3 spans 17 amino acids. CDR1 is ENHRY, CDR2 SYGVKD, per germline. With 7 bases clipped from V and 7 bases from J, the junction kept 15 bases outside the gene matches. The DNA for the CDR3 is TGTGCCATCACGGCAGGGGGTGGGACAGGGGGCATGAATACGCAGTATTTT. The encoded protein is CAITAGGGTGGMNTQYF.

This chain joins TRBV5-8 and TRBJ2-1; the match to TRBD1 covers 7 bases. The CDR3 runs to 13 residues. J lost 11 bases, V lost 7 bases, and 12 bases had no gene match. Germline V gene lookup returns CDR1 SGHTS and CDR2 YDEGEE. The CDR3 DNA reads as TGTGCCAGCCCTGACAGGGTGGCGCACCAGCAGTTCTTC. Amino acids: CASPDRVAHQQFF. The variable domain in full, completed from reference TRBV5-8 and TRBJ2-1, reads EAGVTQSPTHLIKTRGQQATLRCSPISGHTSVYWYQQALGLGLQFLLWYDEGEERNRGNFPPRFSGRQFPNYSSELNVNALELEDSALYLCASPDRVAHQQFFGPGTRLTVL.

The CDR3 DNA follows: TGTGCCACCAGCAGAGATGGGGCCGGTCGTGGAAACACCATATATTTT. Its protein is CATSRDGAGRGNTIYF. V gene TRBV15 combines with J gene TRBJ1-3; D might be TRBD1 (5 bases). Germline assignment: CDR1 LNHNV and CDR2 YYDKDF (reference sequence). V dropped 0 bases and J dropped 3 bases, with 12 bases sitting between them. The CDR3 is made up of 16 amino acids.

In this sample, this clone turned up once. V gene TRBV9 combines with J gene TRBJ2-1, with a possible D match to TRBD2 (5 bases). Germline V CDR1 and CDR2: SGDLS, YYNGEE. V gave up 0 bases and J gave up 9 bases, with 13 bases separating them. The CDR3 has 14 amino acids. The CDR3 spells CASSVVENEGEQFF. DNA of the CDR3: TGTGCCAGCAGCGTAGTAGAGAATGAGGGTGAGCAGTTCTTC. Complete variable domain (other parts from reference TRBV9 and TRBJ2-1): DSGVTQTPKHLITATGQRVTLRCSPRSGDLSVYWYQQSLDQGLQFLIQYYNGEERAKGNILERFSAQQFPDLHSELNLSSLELGDSALYFCASSVVENEGEQFFGPGTRLTVL.

This clone came up once. The J gene is TRBJ2-1, the V gene TRBV6-2 or TRBV6-3; 7 bases agree with TRBD1. CDR1 is MNHEY and CDR2 is SVGEGT in the germline V gene. The CDR3 contains 16 residues. V shed 5 bases, J shed 0 bases, and the junction held 7 bases outside the gene matches. The CDR3 DNA reads as TGTGCCAGCAGTGGACAGGCCAAAAGCTCCTACAATGAGCAGTTCTTC. Its translation: CASSGQAKSSYNEQFF.

The rearrangement joins TRBV6-4 to TRBJ2-2; perhaps TRBD1 as D (5 bases). The CDR3 runs 15 residues. Trimming removed 3 bases at V and 2 bases at J, with 10 bases between. The V gene's germline CDR1 is MRHNA and CDR2 SNTAGT. In DNA, the CDR3 is TGTGCCAGCAGTGAGGGGCAGGGCAACACCGGGGAGCTGTTTTTT. Its translation is CASSEGQGNTGELFF.

This clone was seen only a few times. V and J are TRBV4-3 and TRBJ2-3; the match to TRBD2 covers 11 bases. The CDR3 extends over 19 amino acids. Germline trimming cut 0 bases from V and 5 bases from J; bases unmatched to any gene: 13. From germline, CDR1 is LGHNA and CDR2 YSLEER. CDR3 nucleotides: TGCGCCAGCAGCCAAGATGGCCTAGCGGGGGGAAGAGGAGGAGATACGCAGTATTTT. Translating gives CASSQDGLAGGRGGDTQYF.

The chain has TRBV5-8 and TRBJ2-5; D gene unclear. Germline CDR1 SGHTS, CDR2 YDEGEE. The CDR3 is 12 amino acids. V was pared by 2 bases and J by 3 bases, with 5 bases between. The CDR3 sequence: CASSFFKETQYF. The CDR3, as DNA: TGTGCCAGCAGCTTTTTCAAAGAGACCCAGTACTTC.

The genes are TRBV3-1 (or the pseudogene TRBV3-2) and TRBJ2-1, with 11 bases lining up with TRBD2. Germline trimming cut 5 bases from V and 3 bases from J; bases unmatched to any gene: 3. In germline, CDR1 is LGHDT, CDR2 YNNKEL (reference sequence). The CDR3 totals 15 residues. The CDR3 protein is CASSTGLAGYNEQFF. CDR3 DNA sequence: TGTGCCAGCAGCACCGGACTAGCGGGCTACAATGAGCAGTTCTTC.

This chain links TRBV27 with TRBJ1-2; the D gene is possibly TRBD1 (5 bases). Germline assignment: CDR1 MNHEY and CDR2 SMNVEV (reference sequence). The CDR3 length is 14 residues. The ends were cut back, 0 bases at V and 7 bases at J, with 12 bases in the middle. The CDR3 bases are TGTGCCAGCAGTTTATCCGTCAGGGCGGCTGGCTACACCTTC. Amino acid sequence: CASSLSVRAAGYTF.

The rearrangement joins TRBV7-3 to TRBJ1-5; D not resolved. V dropped 4 bases and J dropped 7 bases, with 11 bases sitting between them. The germline V gene encodes CDR1 SGHTA and CDR2 FQGTGA. This CDR3 is 13 amino acids long. The CDR3 DNA follows: TGTGCCAGCAGCTCAGAAGTGGGCCAGCCCCAGCATTTT. It encodes CASSSEVGQPQHF. Full variable domain (remainder filled in from reference TRBV7-3 and TRBJ1-5): GAGVSQTPSNKVTEKGKYVELRCDPISGHTALYWYRQSLGQGPEFLIYFQGTGAADDSGLPNDRFFAVRPEGSVSTLKIQRTERGDSAVYLCASSSEVGQPQHFGDGTRLSIL.